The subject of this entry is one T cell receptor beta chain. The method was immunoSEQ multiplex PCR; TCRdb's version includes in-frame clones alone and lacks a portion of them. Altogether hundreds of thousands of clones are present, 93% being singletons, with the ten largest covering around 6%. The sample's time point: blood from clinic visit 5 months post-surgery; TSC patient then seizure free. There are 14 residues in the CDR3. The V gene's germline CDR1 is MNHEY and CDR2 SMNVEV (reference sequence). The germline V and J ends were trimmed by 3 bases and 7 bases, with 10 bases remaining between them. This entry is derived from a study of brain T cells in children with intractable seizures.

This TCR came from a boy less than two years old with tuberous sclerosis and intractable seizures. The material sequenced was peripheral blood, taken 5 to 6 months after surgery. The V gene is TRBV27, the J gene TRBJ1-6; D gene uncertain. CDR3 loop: CASSFGLLNSPLHF. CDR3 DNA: TGTGCCAGCAGTTTTGGGCTGCTAAATTCACCCCTCCACTTT.